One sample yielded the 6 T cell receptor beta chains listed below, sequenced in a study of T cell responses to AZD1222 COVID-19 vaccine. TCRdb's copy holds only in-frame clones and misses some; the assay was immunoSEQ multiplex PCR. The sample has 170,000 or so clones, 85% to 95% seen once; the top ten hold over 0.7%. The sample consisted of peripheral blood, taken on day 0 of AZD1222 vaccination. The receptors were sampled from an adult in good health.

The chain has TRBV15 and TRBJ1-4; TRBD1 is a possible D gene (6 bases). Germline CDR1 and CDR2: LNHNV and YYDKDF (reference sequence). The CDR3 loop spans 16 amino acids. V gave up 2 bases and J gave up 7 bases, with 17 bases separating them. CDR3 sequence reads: CATSRTHDMGAEKLFF. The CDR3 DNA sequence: TGTGCCACCAGCAGAACCCACGACATGGGGGCTGAAAAACTGTTTTTT.

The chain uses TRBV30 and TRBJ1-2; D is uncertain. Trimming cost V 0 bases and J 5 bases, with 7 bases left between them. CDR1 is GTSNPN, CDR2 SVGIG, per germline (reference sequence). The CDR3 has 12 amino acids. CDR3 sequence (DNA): TGTGCCTGGAGTGTTGGAGAATATGGCTACACCTTC. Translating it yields CAWSVGEYGYTF.

In DNA form, the CDR3 reads TGCGCCAGCAGCCAAGATGGCCTCCGCAATGAGCAGTTCTTC. Protein product: CASSQDGLRNEQFF. V is TRBV4-1 and J is TRBJ2-1, with D unresolved. CDR1 is MGHRA and CDR2 is YSYEKL in the germline V gene. CDR3 size: 14 residues. Trimming took 0 bases from V and 6 from J, leaving 9 bases between them.

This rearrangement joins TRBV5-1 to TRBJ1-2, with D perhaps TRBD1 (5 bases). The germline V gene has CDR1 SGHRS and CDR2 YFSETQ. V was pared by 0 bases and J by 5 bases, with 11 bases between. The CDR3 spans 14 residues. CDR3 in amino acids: CASSLGGQPYGYTF. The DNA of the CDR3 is TGCGCCAGCAGCTTGGGGGGCCAACCTTATGGCTACACCTTC.

The CDR3 coding sequence is TGTGCCAGCAGCCCGAGTGGTATCGATACGCAGTATTTT. Protein sequence: CASSPSGIDTQYF. The J gene is TRBJ2-3, the V gene TRBV7-8; no definite D call. The ends were cut back, 5 bases at V and 6 bases at J, with 12 bases in the middle. In germline, CDR1 is SGHVS, CDR2 FQNEAQ. CDR3 length: 13 amino acids.

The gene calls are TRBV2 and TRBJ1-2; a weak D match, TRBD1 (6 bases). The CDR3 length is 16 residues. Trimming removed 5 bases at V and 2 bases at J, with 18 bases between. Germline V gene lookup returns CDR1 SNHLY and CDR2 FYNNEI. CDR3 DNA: TGTGCCAGCAGTCGGCTGAGGGGGGTGTACAACTATGGCTACACCTTC. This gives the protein CASSRLRGVYNYGYTF.